This T cell receptor (beta chain) is drawn from a study of shared clonotypes between healthy human individuals. Study as a whole: Per donor, three plates held CD4 naive cells, three held CD4 memory, two held CD8 naive and one held CD8 memory. Study-level results: Non-shared clonotypes had lower generation probabilities than those shared by all four donors.

This CDR3 region has 16 residues. After removal of 3 bases from V and 4 bases from J, the junction contained 7 bases not matched to a gene. Germline V gives CDR1 SGDLS, CDR2 YYNGEE. As for this clone: Its antigen is still unknown.

The naive CD8 population came from CD45RO-negative cells selected for CCR7, without terminally differentiated effector memory CD45RA+ cells. Across several immunoSEQ plates, the genomic DNA of each subset was split evenly. Original handling: Owing to the provision of junction-only sequences devoid of quality scores by immunoSEQ, filtering differed. The method was immunoSEQ multiplex PCR; TCRdb's version includes in-frame clones alone and lacks a portion of them. The D gene and trimming were derived from the DNA, and the V and J assignments and clone size from that table. The sample has some 2,100,000 clones, approximately 94% seen once.

The sample was naive CD8+ T cells from PBMCs. V is TRBV9 and J is TRBJ2-3, with 11 bases fitting TRBD2. This clonotype was sampled from a man younger than 30 in good health. Some clones in this sample may be carry-over from other donors' samples. The CDR3 spells CASSGLTSGIADTQYF. DNA of the CDR3: TGTGCCAGCAGCGGACTGACTAGCGGGATTGCAGATACGCAGTATTTT.